This paragraph covers one T cell receptor beta chain sequence. Its antigen is still unknown. Base quality data are lacking; no much larger clone is found one base away. This record comes from a study of Ad26.COV2.S vaccination and SARS-CoV-2 variants (dated by TCRdb to 2020 to 2022). The study in broad terms: Vaccine-arm donors were drawn from COV1001, a multicentre, randomized, double-blind, placebo-controlled phase I-IIa trial of Ad26.COV2.S in healthy adults. Participants in the trial were split at random into five groups of five each, receiving low-dose or high-dose Ad26.COV2.S once or twice, or else placebo on both occasions. The TCR-sequenced set comprised approximately 32 samples: approximately 19 Ad26.COV2.S vaccine recipients, 5 placebo recipients and 8 SARS-CoV-2 convalescent individuals. Blinding of investigators to trial group allocation was maintained during experiments and outcome assessment. TCRbeta repertoire sequencing served as the tool for gauging how specific and how broad the SARS-CoV-2-reactive T cell receptors were following Ad26.COV2.S vaccination. Ad26.COV2.S was administered intramuscularly at a dose of 5x10^10 or 1x10^11 viral particles, either as one shot or as two shots given 56 days apart. The study at large found these results: Comparable non-spike TCR breadth was observed between vaccine and placebo recipients, consistent with only spike being contained in the vaccine. The study was not powered for comparison of responses between vaccine doses or regimens. The authors noted that total T cell responses may have been underestimated by the TCR breadth and depth analyses. Substantial breadth of spike-specific CD8+ and CD4+ T cell responses was reported after vaccination. Higher spike-specific TCR breadth was observed in Ad26.COV2.S recipients than in placebo recipients (P = 0.0014).

The junction carries 16 bases between V and J, which are trimmed by 4 bases and 6 bases respectively. CDR3 length: 15 amino acids, cysteine to phenylalanine. The CDR3 DNA has 45 bases and is translated from base 1. The germline V gene (reference sequence) supplies CDR1 SEHNR and CDR2 FQNEAQ. Sample treatment or condition, as interpreted from the label and publication: 15 to 20 received Ad26.COV2.S at low or high dose, single or two shots; several received placebo; per-sample allocation not given. For vaccine and placebo recipients, the sequenced repertoires came from samples collected on day 63 after the first injection. In Cohort 1b, 25 to 30 adults aged 18-55 years were enrolled at a single site in Boston, USA, between 29 July and 7 August 2020. As a vaccine, Ad26.COV2.S was a replication-incompetent adenovirus type 26 vector that expressed a prefusion-stabilized SARS-CoV-2 spike protein derived from the original Wuhan strain.

The immunoSEQ Assay was the method used to sequence TCRbeta CDR3 regions. After extraction, genomic DNA underwent amplification by bias-controlled multiplex PCR, followed by high-throughput sequencing. For the original study's pipeline: To quantify the absolute abundance of each unique TCRbeta CDR3 region, sequences were collapsed and filtered. T cell fraction was estimated by normalization of TCRbeta template counts to usable DNA, with usable DNA being measured through amplification of reference genes present in all nucleated cells. Repertoire TCRs were annotated as SARS-CoV-2-specific when V gene, CDR3 amino acid sequence and J gene were exactly matched to a known reactive TCR set. The reference SARS-CoV-2 TCR set was derived from MIRA and filtered for enrichment in COVID-19-positive ImmuneCODE repertoires, a step that removed public or cross-reactive TCRs. Using the MIRA antigens, annotated TCRs were further analysed by specific ORF or by position within an ORF. Depth was the summed frequency of annotated unique rearrangements, while breadth was defined as annotated unique rearrangements over total unique productive rearrangements. TCR breadth was compared between groups using two-sided Wilcoxon rank-sum tests. TCRdb took over this immuneACCESS table, retaining in-frame rearrangements with V and J assigned. Such tables are incomplete; in checked studies, under half of the missing clones stem from an unresolved V gene, and the remainder is unexplained. V, J and clone size derive from that table, while D and trimming were established from the DNA sequence. The sample includes 500,000 or so clones, with roughly 85% observed a single time. 9.5% to 15% of the sample rests with the top ten.

This chain is built from TRBV7-9 and TRBJ2-4, and the D gene may be TRBD1, 5 bases matching. This receptor was identified in a person between 18 and 65 years old who received the Ad26.COV2.S COVID-19 vaccine or a placebo. The sample here was peripheral blood, taken in a trial of Ad26.COV2.S vaccine versus placebo. At the DNA level, the sequence is TGTGCCAGCAGCTACGCTTACAGACAGACAAACATTCAGTACTTC. It is translated as CASSYAYRQTNIQYF.